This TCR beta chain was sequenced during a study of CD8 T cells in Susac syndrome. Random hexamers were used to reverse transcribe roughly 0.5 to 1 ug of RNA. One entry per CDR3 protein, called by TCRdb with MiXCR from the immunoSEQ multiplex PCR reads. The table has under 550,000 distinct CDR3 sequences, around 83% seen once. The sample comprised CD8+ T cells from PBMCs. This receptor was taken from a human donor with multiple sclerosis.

The CDR3 spells CSARRVVRLDEQFF. In nucleotides, the CDR3 is TGCAGTGCTAGGAGGGTAGTTAGGTTAGATGAGCAGTTCTTC. The chain couples TRBV20-1 to TRBJ2-1; tentative D call: TRBD2 (5 bases). Trimming removed 3 bases from V and 8 bases from J, with 17 bases in between. CDR1 is DFQATT and CDR2 is SNEGSKA in the germline V gene (reference sequence). CDR3 size: 14 residues.